This T cell receptor beta chain was obtained from a study of T cells in Graves' hyperthyroidism and ophthalmopathy. As concerns this clonotype: Its antigen is not known.

Study results and caveats: Separating ophthalmopathy from stable hyperthyroidism was achieved by a 13 V-J model.

Enrolled ophthalmopathy patients presented with a Clinical Activity Score of at least 3, a NOSPECS grade of at least 4, and disease duration under 3 months. Diagnoses were made from clinical symptoms, serum measures (thyroxine and TRAb), thyroid ultrasound and orbital computed tomography. Amplification yielded TCR beta CDR3 regions, with RNA transcripts as the source. HTBI primers drove first-round RT-PCR of the TCR CDR3. TCRdb re-analysed the multiplex PCR reads in MiXCR, keeping a single row per CDR3 protein. The sample lists about 380,000 distinct CDR3 sequences; under 20% were seen once. This receptor was taken from a man younger than 35 with Graves' ophthalmopathy. The sample consisted of blood.

CDR3 amino acids: CASSPGGQGAHSPLHF. CDR3 coding DNA: TGTGCCAGCAGCCCCGGAGGACAGGGGGCTCATTCACCCCTCCACTTT. V usage is TRBV6-4 and J usage is TRBJ1-6; 11 bases match TRBD1. CDR1 is MRHNA and CDR2 is SNTAGT in the germline V gene. The J segment lost 8 bases and the V segment lost 6 bases, leaving 9 bases of the junction unmatched. This CDR3 comprises 16 residues.